Listed here are 30 T cell receptor beta chains from one sample, sequenced in a study of post-analysis software for immune sequencing data. The TCR beta cDNA libraries carried unique molecular identifiers. Each CDR3 protein gets one entry after TCRdb re-called the PCR reads with MiXCR. The table has hundreds of thousands of distinct CDR3 sequences, around 64% seen once. Study observations and caveats: Five or six TRBV segments, TRBV5-6, TRBV5-1 and TRBV20-1 among them, were found more frequent in patients than controls.

These receptors have no identified antigens. Sequences were obtained from blood. The receptors originated from a girl aged 2-10 years with multiple sclerosis.

This clonotype was counted only a few times. The rearrangement joins TRBV29-1 to TRBJ2-5; D is tentatively TRBD1 or TRBD2 (5 bases each). The CDR3 is made up of 12 amino acids. The V gene lost 6 bases and the J gene lost 2 bases, with 10 bases spanning the gap. CDR1 is SQVTM, CDR2 ANQGSEA, per germline. The CDR3 loop is CSVGTVQETQYF. CDR3 in DNA: TGCAGCGTGGGGACGGTTCAAGAGACCCAGTACTTC. The whole variable domain, filled in from reference TRBV29-1 and TRBJ2-5, reads SAVISQKPSRDICQRGTSLTIQCQVDSQVTMMFWYRQQPGQSLTLIATANQGSEATYESGFVIDKFPISRPNLTFSTLTVSNMSPEDSSIYLCSVGTVQETQYFGPGTRLLVL.

The chain employs TRBV7-2 and TRBJ2-5; 12 bases line up with TRBD2. V was pared by 3 bases and J by 1 base, with 9 bases of the junction left unmatched. The CDR3 has 18 amino acids. Germline assignment: CDR1 SGHTA and CDR2 FQGNSA. The CDR3: CASSLASGGAGGQETQYF. The DNA of the CDR3 is TGTGCCAGCAGCTTGGCTAGCGGGGGGGCAGGGGGCCAAGAGACCCAGTACTTC.

The chain carries TRBV29-1 and TRBJ2-5; D assignment may be TRBD1 or TRBD2 (5 bases each). The CDR3 contains 14 residues. CDR1 SQVTM and CDR2 ANQGSEA come from the germline V gene. CDR3 bases: TGCTCCTCGAAGAGAAGGGGTCGGGGAGAGACCCAGTACTTC. Amino acids: CSSKRRGRGETQYF. The full variable domain, with the rest looked up from reference TRBV29-1 and TRBJ2-5, is SAVISQKPSRDICQRGTSLTIQCQVDSQVTMMFWYRQQPGQSLTLIATANQGSEATYESGFVIDKFPISRPNLTFSTLTVSNMSPEDSSIYLCSSKRRGRGETQYFGPGTRLLVL.

Details on this clonotype: It may be a read error: a sequence one base away is much more abundant. The J gene is TRBJ2-5, the V gene TRBV5-5, with D tentatively TRBD1 or TRBD2 (6 bases each). Germline V gene sequence: CDR1 SGHKS, CDR2 YYEKEE (reference sequence). The CDR3 runs 18 residues. Trimming stripped 3 bases from V and 2 bases from J, with 23 bases between. Here the CDR3 DNA reads TGTGCCAGCAGCTCGGCACGTAGCGGAGGGGGGAAGCAAGAGACCCAGTACTTC. It encodes CASSSARSGGGKQETQYF.

The sample holds a few counts of this clonotype. The CDR3 is CASSLEEGSWVAKNIQYF. Written as DNA, the CDR3 is TGTGCCAGCAGCTTAGAAGAGGGGAGTTGGGTAGCCAAAAACATTCAGTACTTC. The V call is TRBV7-9, the J call TRBJ2-4; D could derive from TRBD1 or TRBD2 (5 bases each). CDR3 length equals 18 residues. In germline, CDR1 is SEHNR, CDR2 FQNEAQ (reference sequence). Trimming removed 1 base at V and 0 bases at J, with 16 bases between.

Concerning this clonotype: Its ends do not fully match the called genes, so a read error is possible. The chain has TRBV11-2 and TRBJ2-1; 9 bases match TRBD2. This CDR3 is built from 16 residues. Germline CDR1 and CDR2: SGHAT and FQNNGV. The CDR3 loop reads CASSHTLAGNYNGQFF. The DNA for the CDR3 is TGTGCCAGCAGTCATACTCTAGCGGGGAACTACAATGGGCAGTTCTTC.

The chain carries TRBV6-2 or TRBV6-3 and TRBJ2-5; D gene ambiguous. The end of the DNA is better explained by TRBJ2-7, so the J call may be wrong. The CDR3 totals 18 residues. The germline V gene encodes CDR1 MNHEY and CDR2 SVGEGT. CDR3 residues: CASSRPMGLAGTNHEQYF. In DNA, the CDR3 is TGTGCCAGCAGCCGCCCCATGGGGTTAGCTGGAACCAACCACGAGCAGTACTTC.

The chain uses TRBV10-3 and TRBJ2-2; 7 bases line up with TRBD1. The J segment lost 2 bases and the V segment lost 3 bases, leaving 6 bases of the junction unmatched. In germline, CDR1 is ENHRY, CDR2 SYGVKD. The CDR3 length is 16 residues. The CDR3 region has the DNA TGTGCCATCAGTGAAAGTATAGGGGGCAACACCGGGGAGCTGTTTTTT. This codes for CAISESIGGNTGELFF.

This clonotype came up a few times. The CDR3 here is CASSVGANYGYTF. The CDR3 nucleotides read TGTGCCAGCAGCGTAGGGGCTAACTATGGCTACACCTTC. V gene TRBV9 combines with J gene TRBJ1-2; D uncertain. Trimming took 0 bases from V and 0 from J, leaving 3 bases between them. CDR1 SGDLS and CDR2 YYNGEE come from the germline V gene. The CDR3 has 13 residues.

This clonotype is a singleton in its sample. This is likely a read error, given that the CDR3 carries no conserved phenylalanine or tryptophan at its end. The rearrangement joins TRBV5-1 to TRBJ2-7; 7 nucleotides align to TRBD2. V shed 4 bases, J shed 6 bases, and the junction held 10 bases outside the gene matches. The CDR3 covers 14 residues. Germline V gene sequence: CDR1 SGHRS, CDR2 YFSETQ. The CDR3 region is CASSGVKREGEQYI. The CDR3 DNA reads as TGCGCCAGCAGCGGGGTTAAGCGGGAAGGCGAGCAGTACATC.

This clonotype was observed a handful of times. The V call is TRBV7-9, the J call TRBJ2-7; 7 nucleotides match TRBD1. Unmatched junction bases numbered 8, after V lost 5 bases and J lost 4 bases. This CDR3 comprises 14 residues. Germline CDR1 and CDR2: SEHNR and FQNEAQ (reference sequence). The CDR3 coding sequence is TGTGCCAGCAGCCGACAGGGTTTAGGATACGAGCAGTACTTC. Translated, it gives CASSRQGLGYEQYF.

V gene TRBV7-9 combines with J gene TRBJ1-2; D possibly corresponds to TRBD1 (5 bases). Germline V gene data show CDR1 as SEHNR and CDR2 as FQNEAQ (reference sequence). The length of the CDR3 is 16 residues. The V gene lost 4 bases and the J gene lost 4 bases, with 19 bases spanning the gap. This CDR3 reads CASSSTEEQVLYGYTF. CDR3 coding DNA: TGTGCCAGCAGCTCGACAGAGGAACAGGTCCTCTATGGCTACACCTTC.

This chain uses TRBV7-2 with TRBJ1-2; D not certain. The CDR3 has 15 amino acids. Between the trimmed V and J ends, which lost 1 base and 2 bases, there was a span of 11 bases. Germline V gene lookup returns CDR1 SGHTA and CDR2 FQGNSA. The CDR3 DNA reads TGTGCCAGCAGCTTAGTAATCGGCGAGAACTATGGCTACACCTTC. Protein sequence: CASSLVIGENYGYTF.

The rearrangement uses TRBV10-3 and TRBJ1-2; TRBD1 matches 9 bases. This CDR3 has 14 residues. Per the germline V gene, CDR1 is ENHRY and CDR2 is SYGVKD. The V segment lost 6 bases and the J segment 5 bases; nucleotides outside the gene matches: 7. The chain's CDR3 is CAIRTGGAGYGYTF. CDR3 nucleotide sequence: TGTGCCATCAGAACAGGGGGCGCAGGGTATGGCTACACCTTC.

This clonotype was recorded once. The rearrangement uses TRBV5-1 and TRBJ1-1; TRBD1 matches 7 bases. J was trimmed by 6 bases and V by 0 bases; bases with no gene match: 8. The CDR3 length is 15 residues. Germline CDR1 SGHRS, CDR2 YFSETQ. The CDR3: CASSLGAGGYPEAFF. The CDR3 nucleotides are TGCGCCAGCAGCTTGGGGGCAGGGGGTTACCCTGAAGCTTTCTTT.

This chain links TRBV5-1 with TRBJ2-1, with 8 bases fitting TRBD2. This CDR3 has 16 residues. CDR1 is SGHRS, CDR2 YFSETQ, per germline. V lost 4 bases and J lost 0; bases outside the gene matches: 6. The CDR3 DNA follows: TGCGCCAGCAGCCCCGGGGGGGCCAGCTCCTACAATGAGCAGTTCTTC. It yields the protein CASSPGGASSYNEQFF. Together with reference TRBV5-1 and TRBJ2-1, the CDR3 gives the full variable domain: KAGVTQTPRYLIKTRGQQVTLSCSPISGHRSVSWYQQTPGQGLQFLFEYFSETQRNKGNFPGRFSGRQFSNSRSEMNVSTLELGDSALYLCASSPGGASSYNEQFFGPGTRLTVL.

This clonotype was detected once. The rearrangement links TRBV6-1 to TRBJ2-1; 7 bases line up with TRBD1. J was trimmed by 3 bases and V by 7 bases; bases with no gene match: 12. The germline V gene has CDR1 MNHNS and CDR2 SASEGT. The CDR3 loop spans 16 amino acids. The CDR3 is CASTPRGGWNYNEQFF. The CDR3 DNA reads TGTGCCAGCACTCCCAGAGGGGGCTGGAACTACAATGAGCAGTTCTTC.

The J gene is TRBJ2-1, the V gene TRBV20-1, with 7 positions matching TRBD2. The CDR3 is made up of 16 amino acids. Germline lookup yields CDR1 DFQATT and CDR2 SNEGSKA (reference sequence). With 0 bases clipped from V and 0 bases from J, the junction kept 5 bases outside the gene matches. This CDR3 reads CSARDPAGTSYNEQFF. The CDR3 bases are TGCAGTGCTAGAGACCCAGCGGGAACCTCCTACAATGAGCAGTTCTTC.

The chain is built from TRBV10-3 and TRBJ2-2; 8 bases align to TRBD2. V was pared by 2 bases and J by 0 bases, with 8 bases of the junction left unmatched. There are 18 residues in the CDR3. CDR1 is ENHRY, CDR2 SYGVKD, per germline. Here the CDR3 DNA reads TGTGCCATCAGTGAGCCCCTAGCGGGTACGGCGAACACCGGGGAGCTGTTTTTT. It codes for CAISEPLAGTANTGELFF.

The V call is TRBV6-5, the J call TRBJ1-1; possibly TRBD1 for D (5 bases). Trimming pared 6 bases from V and 1 base from J, leaving 15 bases between. Germline CDR1 and CDR2: MNHEY and SVGAGI. CDR3 length: 15 residues. CDR3 in DNA: TGTGCCAGCAGCCGCCCCGGGGCCCAGAACACTGAAGCTTTCTTT. It encodes CASSRPGAQNTEAFF.

This rearrangement joins TRBV7-9 to TRBJ2-1; 8 positions agree with TRBD2. Germline values: CDR1 SEHNR, CDR2 FQNEAQ (reference sequence). Losses at the gene ends were 5 bases for V and 9 bases for J; bases not matched to a gene: 18. This CDR3 contains 17 residues. The CDR3 DNA is TGTGCCAGCAGCATTTCCGGGACTAGGGGCTGGGCCAGTGAGCAGTTCTTC. Its protein product is CASSISGTRGWASEQFF.

V is TRBV7-9 and J is TRBJ2-5, with D perhaps TRBD2 (5 bases). This CDR3 has 14 residues. Germline V gene sequence: CDR1 SEHNR, CDR2 FQNEAQ (reference sequence). Trimming took 5 bases from V and 4 from J, leaving 14 bases between them. The CDR3 region has the DNA TGTGCCAGCAGCCCCATCGGGGTTCCAGAGACCCAGTACTTC. Its translation is CASSPIGVPETQYF.

This clonotype was found once. The chain recombines TRBV29-1 with TRBJ1-1; D is ambiguous. Germline values: CDR1 SQVTM, CDR2 ANQGSEA. The CDR3 sequence is 12 residues long. V shed 5 bases and J shed 5 bases, with 12 bases lying between them. The CDR3: CSVRVRETEAFF. In DNA, the CDR3 is TGCAGCGTTAGGGTTCGGGAGACTGAAGCTTTCTTT.

This chain uses TRBV15 with TRBJ1-1; D unclear. The CDR3 totals 14 residues. Trimming took off 1 base at V and 5 bases at J, with 11 bases between the two ends. From germline, CDR1 is LNHNV and CDR2 YYDKDF (reference sequence). In DNA form, the CDR3 reads TGTGCCACCAGCAGAGGTGTGAAGATAACTGAAGCTTTCTTT. It encodes CATSRGVKITEAFF.

The rearrangement links TRBV5-1 to TRBJ2-1; TRBD1 is a possible D gene (6 bases). This CDR3 is 15 amino acids long. The germline CDR1 and CDR2 sequences are SGHRS and YFSETQ. V was pared by 4 bases and J by 8 bases, with 19 bases between. The CDR3: CASSIGTPGRDEQFF. The CDR3 coding sequence is TGCGCCAGCAGCATAGGGACACCGGGAAGGGATGAGCAGTTCTTC. Drawing the rest from reference TRBV5-1 and TRBJ2-1, the complete variable domain is KAGVTQTPRYLIKTRGQQVTLSCSPISGHRSVSWYQQTPGQGLQFLFEYFSETQRNKGNFPGRFSGRQFSNSRSEMNVSTLELGDSALYLCASSIGTPGRDEQFFGPGTRLTVL.

The gene calls are TRBV12-3 or TRBV12-4 and TRBJ2-1; 11 bases are a match to TRBD2. V was pared by 8 bases and J by 0 bases, with 9 bases of the junction left unmatched. CDR3 size: 17 residues. DNA for the CDR3: TGTGCCAGCGGCTCTCGACTAGCGGGGTACTCCTACAATGAGCAGTTCTTC. Amino acid sequence: CASGSRLAGYSYNEQFF.

The chain couples TRBV5-1 to TRBJ1-1; 10 bases fit TRBD1. The germline CDR1 and CDR2 sequences are SGHRS and YFSETQ. V lost 4 bases, J lost 4 bases, and 7 bases stayed unmatched. The CDR3 consists of 15 residues. CDR3 bases: TGCGCCAGCAGCCCGTGGACAGGGGGGAGCACTGAAGCTTTCTTT. It encodes CASSPWTGGSTEAFF. The variable domain in full, completed from reference TRBV5-1 and TRBJ1-1, reads KAGVTQTPRYLIKTRGQQVTLSCSPISGHRSVSWYQQTPGQGLQFLFEYFSETQRNKGNFPGRFSGRQFSNSRSEMNVSTLELGDSALYLCASSPWTGGSTEAFFGQGTRLTVV.

The chain joins TRBV12-3 or TRBV12-4 to TRBJ1-1; TRBD1 agrees at 10 bases. The length of the CDR3 is 13 residues. The J segment lost 7 bases and the V segment lost 5 bases, leaving 4 bases of the junction unmatched. The CDR3 loop is CASSRDRGGEAFF. The CDR3 coding sequence is TGTGCCAGCAGTCGGGACAGGGGAGGTGAAGCTTTCTTT.

This clonotype occurred a few times. This chain uses TRBV20-1 with TRBJ2-1; TRBD2 aligns across 14 bases. Germline V lookup: CDR1 DFQATT, CDR2 SNEGSKA (reference sequence). The CDR3 extends over 15 amino acids. The trim removed 6 bases at V and 6 bases at J, leaving 7 bases unmatched. CDR3 in DNA: TGCAGTGCGCCCGGACTAGCGGGGGGACCCAATGAGCAGTTCTTC. As protein: CSAPGLAGGPNEQFF.

This clonotype was picked up a small number of times. Germline is not matched at one junction end, which may reflect a read error. The chain employs TRBV6-6 and TRBJ2-1; D could derive from TRBD1 or TRBD2 (5 bases each). The length of the CDR3 is 15 residues. Germline-derived CDR1 and CDR2 are MNHNY and SVGAGI (reference sequence). CDR3 amino acids: CASSIRDPNISEEFF. Here the CDR3 DNA reads TGTGCCAGCAGTATTCGGGACCCGAACATTTCTGAGGAGTTCTTC.